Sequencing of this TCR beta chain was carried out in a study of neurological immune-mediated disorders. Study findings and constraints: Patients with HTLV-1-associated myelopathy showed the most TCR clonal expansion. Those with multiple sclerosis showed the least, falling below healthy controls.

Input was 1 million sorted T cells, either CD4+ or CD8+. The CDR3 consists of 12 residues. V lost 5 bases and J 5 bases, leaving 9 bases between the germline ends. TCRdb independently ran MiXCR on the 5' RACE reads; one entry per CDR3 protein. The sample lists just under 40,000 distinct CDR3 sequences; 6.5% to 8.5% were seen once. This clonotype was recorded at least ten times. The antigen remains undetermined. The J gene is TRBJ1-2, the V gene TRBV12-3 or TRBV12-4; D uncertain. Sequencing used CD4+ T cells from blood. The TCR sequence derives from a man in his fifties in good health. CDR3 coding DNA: TGTGCCAGCAGTAGAACGGCGTATGGCTACACCTTC. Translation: CASSRTAYGYTF.